The 16 T cell receptor beta chains given below trace back to one sample, sequenced in a study of beta chain features in type 1 diabetes. Every isolated RNA sample was fully reverse transcribed, so sequencing captured expressed TCRB transcripts. TCRdb keeps only in-frame clones here, not all; method: immunoSEQ multiplex PCR. The table shows 130,000 to 150,000 clones, with about 7% occurring only once. The sequenced material came from central memory CD4+ T cells from blood. Source of these receptors: a woman in her 30s in good health.

This clone was found many times. The chain employs TRBV29-1 and TRBJ2-1; 12 bases agree with TRBD2. The CDR3 contains 14 residues. Germline CDR1 is SQVTM and CDR2 is ANQGSEA. Unmatched junction bases numbered 9, after V lost 6 bases and J lost 9 bases. The DNA for the CDR3 is TGCAGCGTACCGACTAGCGGGAGCTTCGGTGAGCAGTTCTTC. Protein sequence: CSVPTSGSFGEQFF.

The genes are TRBV5-1 and TRBJ1-1, with TRBD1 matching over 7 bases. The trim removed 0 bases at V and 5 bases at J, leaving 7 bases unmatched. Germline CDR1 SGHRS, CDR2 YFSETQ. The CDR3 runs to 15 residues. The CDR3 protein is CASSLGGTVGTEAFF. CDR3 nucleotide sequence: TGCGCCAGCAGCTTGGGCGGGACAGTCGGAACTGAAGCTTTCTTT.

This chain uses TRBV10-3 with TRBJ2-7, with TRBD2 matching over 8 bases. Trimming removed 6 bases from V and 8 bases from J; junction bases left unmatched: 9. CDR1 is ENHRY, CDR2 SYGVKD, per germline. CDR3 length: 13 residues. DNA of the CDR3: TGTGCCATCAGCGATACTAGCGGAAACAAGCAGTACTTC. The encoded protein is CAISDTSGNKQYF.

The rearrangement joins TRBV7-2 to TRBJ2-5, with D possibly being TRBD2 (6 bases). This CDR3 comprises 16 residues. The germline gives CDR1 SGHTA, CDR2 FQGNSA. V was pared by 0 bases and J by 5 bases, with 16 bases between. CDR3 nucleotides: TGTGCCAGCAGCTTAGCTCTAGGCGGGAAAAGGGAGACCCAGTACTTC. Translation: CASSLALGGKRETQYF.

This clone was seen ten or more times. The CDR3 protein is CASSLVQDHQPQHF. The CDR3 DNA sequence: TGTGCCAGCAGCTTAGTCCAGGATCATCAGCCCCAGCATTTT. V and J are TRBV7-2 and TRBJ1-5, with unresolved D. CDR3 length equals 14 residues. The germline V gene has CDR1 SGHTA and CDR2 FQGNSA. Trimming took off 1 base at V and 5 bases at J, with 9 bases between the two ends.

This clone was picked up a small number of times. The genes are TRBV5-1 and TRBJ1-1; D is undetermined. Trimming stripped 2 bases from V and 6 bases from J, with 14 bases between. There are 14 residues in the CDR3. Per the germline V gene, CDR1 is SGHRS and CDR2 is YFSETQ. CDR3 DNA sequence: TGCGCCAGCAGCTTCCAACAAGGAGGGCCTGAAGCTTTCTTT. Its translation: CASSFQQGGPEAFF.

This clone has a count of ten or more. The V gene is TRBV4-2, the J gene TRBJ2-5; D gene uncertain. This CDR3 spans 13 amino acids. Germline values: CDR1 LGHNA, CDR2 YNFKEQ. Trimming pared 2 bases from V and 5 bases from J, leaving 9 bases between. The CDR3 loop reads CASSQKATETQYF. The CDR3 bases are TGTGCCAGCAGCCAAAAAGCTACGGAGACCCAGTACTTC.

This chain joins TRBV29-1 and TRBJ2-1; 11 bases fit TRBD1. This CDR3 comprises 14 residues. The germline CDR1 and CDR2 sequences are SQVTM and ANQGSEA. Trimming cost V 3 bases and J 4 bases; bases outside gene matches: 2. CDR3 nucleotide sequence: TGCAGCGTTGACGGGACAGGGGGTTACAATGAGCAGTTCTTC. Translated: CSVDGTGGYNEQFF.

At least ten counts were recorded for this clone. The CDR3 region is CASSPGLAVNEQFF. CDR3 in DNA: TGTGCCAGCAGTCCGGGACTAGCGGTCAATGAGCAGTTCTTC. The V call is TRBV2, the J call TRBJ2-1, with 11 bases aligning to TRBD2. There are 14 residues in the CDR3. V lost 5 bases and J lost 6; bases outside the gene matches: 3. Germline values: CDR1 SNHLY, CDR2 FYNNEI.

The rearrangement links TRBV18 to TRBJ2-1; TRBD1 matches 8 bases. With V trimmed by 1 base and J by 6 bases, 17 bases remained unmatched. CDR3 length: 19 residues. Germline V gene sequence: CDR1 KGHSH, CDR2 LQKENI. The CDR3 reads CASSPLKRTTGQGANEQFF. In DNA, the CDR3 is TGTGCCAGCTCACCACTTAAGCGGACCACAGGGCAGGGGGCCAATGAGCAGTTCTTC.

This clone was seen a few times. The rearrangement links TRBV6-1 to TRBJ2-5; 7 bases agree with TRBD1. The CDR3 has 13 amino acids. Germline CDR1 MNHNS, CDR2 SASEGT. The V segment lost 6 bases and the J segment 4 bases; nucleotides outside the gene matches: 5. The CDR3 loop reads CASSEGQTETQYF. In DNA, the CDR3 is TGTGCCAGCAGCGAGGGACAGACAGAGACCCAGTACTTC.

In this sample, this clone turned up a few times. The genes are TRBV5-1 and TRBJ2-6, with D perhaps matching TRBD2 (6 bases). V was clipped by 4 bases and J by 2 bases, with 16 bases between them. CDR1 is SGHRS and CDR2 is YFSETQ in the germline V gene. This CDR3 has 17 amino acids. In nucleotides, the CDR3 is TGCGCCAGCAGCCAAGATCGGCAGCGGGCTGGGGCCAACGTCCTGACTTTC. This codes for CASSQDRQRAGANVLTF.

This clone was detected a few times. This sequence joins TRBV7-3 and TRBJ1-2; possible D gene TRBD1, 5 bases. This CDR3 is built from 13 residues. The V end was cut by 1 base, the J end by 8 bases, with 11 bases between. Germline assignment: CDR1 SGHTA and CDR2 FQGTGA. The CDR3 DNA sequence: TGTGCCAGCAGCTTAAGGGCAGGGCGAGGCTACACCTTC. Encoded protein: CASSLRAGRGYTF. The whole variable domain, remainder taken from reference TRBV7-3 and TRBJ1-2, is GAGVSQTPSNKVTEKGKYVELRCDPISGHTALYWYRQSLGQGPEFLIYFQGTGAADDSGLPNDRFFAVRPEGSVSTLKIQRTERGDSAVYLCASSLRAGRGYTFGSGTRLTVV.

The chain joins TRBV4-3 to TRBJ2-3, with D possibly TRBD1 on 6 matching bases. The V end lost 1 base, the J end lost 1 base, and 15 bases lay between the germline ends. CDR1 is LGHNA and CDR2 is YSLEER in the germline V gene. This CDR3 is built from 17 residues. In DNA, the CDR3 is TGCGCCAGCAGCCAAGCCACCAGGGGCTTGGGCACAGATACGCAGTATTTT. Translated, it gives CASSQATRGLGTDTQYF.

The V and J genes are TRBV5-4 and TRBJ2-1; 7 bases are shared with TRBD2. J lost 5 bases, V lost 0 bases, and 11 bases had no gene match. The CDR3 totals 17 residues. Germline-derived CDR1 and CDR2 are SGHNT and YYREEE (reference sequence). The CDR3 reads CASSLARGLGRDNEQFF. In DNA, the CDR3 is TGTGCCAGCAGCTTGGCCCGTGGACTGGGGAGGGACAATGAGCAGTTCTTC.

The rearrangement uses TRBV6-1 and TRBJ1-1; TRBD1 matches at 7 bases. Germline V gene lookup returns CDR1 MNHNS and CDR2 SASEGT. This CDR3 region has 15 residues. V dropped 4 bases and J dropped 1; count of bases not matched to a gene: 6. This CDR3 is CASSGGRTGNTEAFF. CDR3 DNA: TGTGCCAGCAGTGGGGGGAGGACAGGGAACACTGAAGCTTTCTTT.